The text below deals with one TCR beta chain. Antigen specificity is unknown. This record comes from a study of T cell responses to AZD1222 COVID-19 vaccine. The V gene's germline CDR1 is SEHNR and CDR2 FQNEAQ (reference sequence). This CDR3 spans 13 amino acids. With 6 bases clipped from V and 8 bases from J, the junction kept 8 bases outside the gene matches. Study findings and constraints: Increases in Spike-specific TCR breadth and depth were seen after two AZD1222 doses.

Profiled with immunoSEQ multiplex PCR; TCRdb holds only in-frame clones, not every one. The profile shows more than 70,000 clones, 80% to 95% of them singletons. Sequences were derived from peripheral blood, sampled 28 days after the second AZD1222 dose. The chain couples TRBV7-9 to TRBJ1-1; TRBD1 matches at 8 bases. The sequence came from an adult who received the AZD1222 COVID-19 vaccine. CDR3 DNA: TGTGCCAGCAGACGCGAGCAGGGGGCAGAAGCTTTCTTT. It encodes CASRREQGAEAFF. Full variable domain (rest looked up from reference TRBV7-9 and TRBJ1-1): DTGVSQNPRHKITKRGQNVTFRCDPISEHNRLYWYRQTLGQGPEFLTYFQNEAQLEKSRLLSDRFSAERPKGSFSTLEIQRTEQGDSAMYLCASRREQGAEAFFGQGTRLTVV.